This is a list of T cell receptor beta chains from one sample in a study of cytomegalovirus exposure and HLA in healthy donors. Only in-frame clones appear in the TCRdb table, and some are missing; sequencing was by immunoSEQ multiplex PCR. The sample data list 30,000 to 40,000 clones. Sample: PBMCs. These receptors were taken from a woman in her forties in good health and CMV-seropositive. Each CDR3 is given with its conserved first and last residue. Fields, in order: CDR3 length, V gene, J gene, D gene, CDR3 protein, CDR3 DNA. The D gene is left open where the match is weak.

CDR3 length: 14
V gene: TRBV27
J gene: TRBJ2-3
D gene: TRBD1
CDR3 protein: CASGQGRLTDTQYF
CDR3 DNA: TGTGCCAGCGGACAGGGTCGATTAACAGATACGCAGTATTTT

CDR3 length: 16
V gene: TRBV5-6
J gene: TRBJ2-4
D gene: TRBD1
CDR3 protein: CASSHSPGQGVRIQYF
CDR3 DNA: TGTGCCAGCAGCCACTCCCCGGGACAGGGTGTCCGCATTCAGTACTTC

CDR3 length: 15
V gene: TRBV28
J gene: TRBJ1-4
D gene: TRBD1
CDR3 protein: CASRTTGGGNEKLFF
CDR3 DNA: TGTGCCAGCCGAACCACAGGGGGCGGGAATGAAAAACTGTTTTTT

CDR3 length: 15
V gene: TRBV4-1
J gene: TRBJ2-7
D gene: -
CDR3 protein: CASSQGETAIYEQYF
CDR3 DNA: TGCGCCAGCAGCCAAGGGGAGACGGCGATCTACGAGCAGTACTTC

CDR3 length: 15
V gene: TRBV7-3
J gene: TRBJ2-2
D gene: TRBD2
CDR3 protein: CASSDVAGDTGELFF
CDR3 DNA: TGTGCCAGCAGCGATGTAGCGGGAGATACCGGGGAGCTGTTTTTT

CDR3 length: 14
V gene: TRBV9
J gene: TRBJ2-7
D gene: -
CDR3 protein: CASSPTGSNYEQYF
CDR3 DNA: TGTGCCAGCAGCCCAACCGGGTCCAATTACGAGCAGTACTTC

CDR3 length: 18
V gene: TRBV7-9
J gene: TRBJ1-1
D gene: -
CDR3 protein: CASSLAGRAGAKGTEAFF
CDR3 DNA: TGTGCCAGCAGCTTAGCTGGGCGGGCAGGGGCAAAAGGCACTGAAGCTTTCTTT

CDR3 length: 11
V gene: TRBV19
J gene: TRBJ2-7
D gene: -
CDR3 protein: CASRNAGEQYF
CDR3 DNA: TGTGCCAGTAGGAATGCAGGAGAGCAGTACTTC

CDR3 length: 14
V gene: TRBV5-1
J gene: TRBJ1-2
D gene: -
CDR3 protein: CASSTSKANYGYTF
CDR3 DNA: TGCGCCAGCAGCACCTCTAAAGCTAACTATGGCTACACCTTC

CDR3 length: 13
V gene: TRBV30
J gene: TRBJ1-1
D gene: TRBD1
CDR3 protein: CAWSVNPGQGAFF
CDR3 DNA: TGTGCCTGGAGTGTTAATCCGGGACAGGGGGCTTTCTTT

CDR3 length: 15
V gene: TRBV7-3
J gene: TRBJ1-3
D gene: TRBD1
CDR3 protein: CASSFTGGSGNTIYF
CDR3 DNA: TGTGCCAGCAGCTTCACAGGGGGTTCTGGAAACACCATATATTTT

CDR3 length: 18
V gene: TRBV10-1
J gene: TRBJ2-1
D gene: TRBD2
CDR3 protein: CASSLGGEGLAGYNEQFF
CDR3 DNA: TGCGCCAGCAGCCTGGGGGGGGAGGGACTAGCGGGCTACAATGAGCAGTTCTTC

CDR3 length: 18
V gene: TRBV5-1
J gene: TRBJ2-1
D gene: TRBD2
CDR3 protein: CASSLAGVAGGPHNEQFF
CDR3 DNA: TGCGCCAGCAGCTTGGCCGGGGTAGCGGGAGGGCCCCACAATGAGCAGTTCTTC

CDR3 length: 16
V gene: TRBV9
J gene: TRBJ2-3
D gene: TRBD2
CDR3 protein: CASSGGLAAHTDTQYF
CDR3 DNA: TGTGCCAGCAGCGGGGGACTAGCGGCCCACACAGATACGCAGTATTTT

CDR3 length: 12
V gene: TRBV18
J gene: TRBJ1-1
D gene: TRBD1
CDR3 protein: CASSGQGLGAFF
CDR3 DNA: TGTGCCAGCTCGGGACAGGGATTAGGAGCTTTCTTT

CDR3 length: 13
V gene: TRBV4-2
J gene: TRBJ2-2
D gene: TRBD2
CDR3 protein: CASNRAGLGELFF
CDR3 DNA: TGTGCCAGCAACCGAGCGGGGTTGGGGGAGCTGTTTTTT

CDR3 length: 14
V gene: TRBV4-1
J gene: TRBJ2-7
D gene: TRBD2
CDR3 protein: CASSRASGAYEQYF
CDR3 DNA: TGCGCCAGCAGCCGAGCTAGCGGCGCCTACGAGCAGTACTTC

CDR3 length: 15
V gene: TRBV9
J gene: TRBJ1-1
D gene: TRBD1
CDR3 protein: CASSPGTGVSTEAFF
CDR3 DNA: TGTGCCAGCAGCCCTGGGACAGGGGTGAGTACTGAAGCTTTCTTT

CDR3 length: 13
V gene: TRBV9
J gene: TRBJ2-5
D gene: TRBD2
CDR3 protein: CASSPQREATQYF
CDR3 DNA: TGTGCCAGCAGCCCCCAGCGGGAGGCGACCCAGTACTTC

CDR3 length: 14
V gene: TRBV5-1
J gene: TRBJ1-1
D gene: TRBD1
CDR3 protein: CASREQGALTEAFF
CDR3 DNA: TGCGCCAGCAGGGAACAGGGGGCGTTAACTGAAGCTTTCTTT

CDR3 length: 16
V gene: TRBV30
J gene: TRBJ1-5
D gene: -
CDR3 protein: CAWRDYRDTALGPQHF
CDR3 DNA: TGTGCCTGGAGGGATTACCGGGACACCGCCTTAGGGCCCCAGCATTTT

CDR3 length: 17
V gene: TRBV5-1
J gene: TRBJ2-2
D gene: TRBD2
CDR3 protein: CASSNGLAGGGTGELFF
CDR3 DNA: TGCGCCAGCAGCAACGGACTAGCGGGAGGGGGCACCGGGGAGCTGTTTTTT

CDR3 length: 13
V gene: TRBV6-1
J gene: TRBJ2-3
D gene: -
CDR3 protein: CASSFDRGEAQYF
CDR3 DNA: TGTGCCAGCAGCTTCGACCGAGGCGAGGCGCAGTATTTT

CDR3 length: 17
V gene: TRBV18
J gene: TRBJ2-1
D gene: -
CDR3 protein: CASSPFSPRAGYNEQFF
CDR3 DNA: TGTGCCAGCTCCCCCTTTAGCCCGAGGGCCGGTTACAATGAGCAGTTCTTC

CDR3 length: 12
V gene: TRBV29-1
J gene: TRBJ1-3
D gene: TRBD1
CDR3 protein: CSFRDRGNTIYF
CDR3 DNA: TGCAGCTTCCGGGACAGGGGAAACACCATATATTTT

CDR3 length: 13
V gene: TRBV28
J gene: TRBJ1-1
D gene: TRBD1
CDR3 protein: CASTLDRDTEAFF
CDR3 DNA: TGTGCCAGCACCCTGGACAGGGACACTGAAGCTTTCTTT

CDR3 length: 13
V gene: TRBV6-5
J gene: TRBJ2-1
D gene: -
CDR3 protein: CASRELPYNEQFF
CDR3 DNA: TGTGCCAGTCGGGAGCTTCCCTACAATGAGCAGTTCTTC

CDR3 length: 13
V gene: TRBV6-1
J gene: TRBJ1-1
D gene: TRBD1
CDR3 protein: CASSQRGRTEAFF
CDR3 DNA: TGTGCCAGCAGCCAAAGGGGGCGCACTGAAGCTTTCTTT

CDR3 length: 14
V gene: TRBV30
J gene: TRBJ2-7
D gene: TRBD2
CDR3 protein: CAWSVVAGGPDTIF
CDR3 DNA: TGTGCCTGGAGTGTAGTAGCGGGAGGTCCCGACACAATCTTC

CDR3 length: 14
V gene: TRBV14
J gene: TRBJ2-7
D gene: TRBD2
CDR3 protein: CASSHIAGAGEQYF
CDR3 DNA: TGTGCCAGCAGCCACATAGCGGGAGCTGGCGAGCAGTACTTC

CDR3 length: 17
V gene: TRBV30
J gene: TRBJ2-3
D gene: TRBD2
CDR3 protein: CAWGPHRTSGRTDTQYF
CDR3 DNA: TGTGCCTGGGGTCCTCACAGGACTAGCGGGCGCACAGATACGCAGTATTTT

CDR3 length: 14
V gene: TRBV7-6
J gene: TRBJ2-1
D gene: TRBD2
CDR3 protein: CASSSRTSGNEQFF
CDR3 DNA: TGTGCCAGCAGCTCCCGGACTAGCGGCAATGAGCAGTTCTTC

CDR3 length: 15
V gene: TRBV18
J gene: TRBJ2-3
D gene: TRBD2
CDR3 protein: CASSPLAGVGDTQYF
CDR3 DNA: TGTGCCAGCTCACCACTAGCGGGAGTAGGAGATACGCAGTATTTT

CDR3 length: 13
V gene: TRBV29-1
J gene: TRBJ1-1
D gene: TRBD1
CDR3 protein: CSVKGQLNTEAFF
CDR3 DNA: TGCAGCGTTAAGGGACAGTTGAACACTGAAGCTTTCTTT

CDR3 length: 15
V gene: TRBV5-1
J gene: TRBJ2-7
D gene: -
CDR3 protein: CASSTLQGTSYEQYF
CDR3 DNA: TGCGCCAGCAGCACCCTTCAGGGTACCTCCTACGAGCAGTACTTC

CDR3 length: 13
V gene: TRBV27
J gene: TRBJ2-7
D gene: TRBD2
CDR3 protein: CASSGGSTYEQYF
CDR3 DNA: TGTGCCAGCAGCGGCGGGAGCACCTACGAGCAGTACTTC

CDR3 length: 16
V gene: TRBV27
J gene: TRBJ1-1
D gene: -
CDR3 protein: CASSLSGGGHNTEAFF
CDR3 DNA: TGTGCCAGCAGTTTATCTGGCGGTGGACACAACACTGAAGCTTTCTTT

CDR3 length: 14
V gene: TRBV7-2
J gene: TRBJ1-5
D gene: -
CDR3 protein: CASSPASHLEPQHF
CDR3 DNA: TGTGCCAGCAGCCCAGCGTCCCACCTGGAGCCCCAGCATTTT